The 18 T cell receptor beta chains presented below share a single source sample, sequenced in a study of long-term antiretroviral therapy in people with HIV. Version v3.0 of the immunoSEQ assay was performed at survey level. Sequenced by immunoSEQ multiplex PCR; TCRdb stores in-frame clones only, minus some. The profile shows about 48,000 clones, 80% to 90% of them singletons. Sequenced here: unsorted PBMCs, sampled 0.8 years after starting antiretroviral therapy. The receptors shown here come from a woman under 30 with HIV.

V gene TRBV29-1 combines with J gene TRBJ1-1, with D uncertain. There are 11 residues in the CDR3. V shed 3 bases and J shed 8 bases, with 10 bases lying between them. The germline CDR1 and CDR2 sequences are SQVTM and ANQGSEA. The CDR3 loop is CSVENPGEAFF. CDR3 in DNA: TGCAGCGTTGAGAATCCCGGGGAAGCTTTCTTT.

V and J are TRBV7-2 and TRBJ1-1; 8 bases map to TRBD1. Looked up from germline, CDR1 is SGHTA and CDR2 is FQGNSA. This CDR3 spans 15 amino acids. The V and J ends lost 1 base and 1 base, in that order; junction bases with no gene match: 2. The CDR3, as DNA: TGTGCCAGCAGCTTAGGTACAGGGGGGAACACTGAAGCTTTCTTT. Translation gives CASSLGTGGNTEAFF.

This clone was counted between two and nine times. This chain uses TRBV5-5 with TRBJ1-2; D not certain. The V gene's germline CDR1 is SGHKS and CDR2 YYEKEE (reference sequence). CDR3 length: 15 residues. V lost 1 base to trimming and J lost 4 bases, with 14 bases between them. This CDR3 reads CASSLMTPDRYGYTF. DNA of the CDR3: TGTGCCAGCAGCTTGATGACCCCGGACCGCTATGGCTACACCTTC. Full variable domain (missing parts from reference TRBV5-5 and TRBJ1-2): DAGVTQSPTHLIKTRGQQVTLRCSPISGHKSVSWYQQVLGQGPQFIFQYYEKEERGRGNFPDRFSARQFPNYSSELNVNALLLGDSALYLCASSLMTPDRYGYTFGSGTRLTVV.

This sequence joins TRBV19 and TRBJ2-7, with D perhaps matching TRBD1 or TRBD2 (5 bases each). The CDR3 extends over 13 amino acids. Germline V CDR1 and CDR2: LNHDA, SQIVND (reference sequence). The V gene lost 4 bases and the J gene lost 6 bases, with 13 bases spanning the gap. CDR3 DNA sequence: TGTGCCAGTAGTAATACCGGGACGGGCGAGCAGTACTTC. It encodes CASSNTGTGEQYF.

The chain carries TRBV11-2 and TRBJ2-2; D remains unclear. CDR1 is SGHAT and CDR2 is FQNNGV in the germline V gene. This CDR3 comprises 12 residues. The V and J ends lost 1 base and 6 bases respectively, with 3 bases between them. CDR3 loop: CASSLGPGELFF. The CDR3 nucleotides are TGTGCCAGCAGCTTAGGTCCCGGGGAGCTGTTTTTT.

The chain carries TRBV14 and TRBJ2-2, with D perhaps TRBD1 (6 bases). Trimming shortened V by 3 bases and J by 7 bases, and 21 bases separated the two germline ends. CDR3 size: 17 residues. The germline CDR1 and CDR2 sequences are SGHDN and FVKESK. The CDR3 reads CASSHGPVGAYGGELFF. CDR3 nucleotides: TGTGCCAGCAGCCATGGTCCTGTGGGGGCATATGGCGGGGAGCTGTTTTTT.

V is TRBV4-3 and J is TRBJ1-6, with D uncertain. Germline V CDR1 and CDR2: LGHNA, YSLEER. This CDR3 spans 14 amino acids. V shed 5 bases and J shed 7 bases, with 12 bases lying between them. In DNA form, the CDR3 reads TGCGCCAGCAGCATAGAATTGGGCAATTCACCCCTCCACTTT. Translation gives CASSIELGNSPLHF.

This clone was counted between two and nine times. This chain joins TRBV11-2 and TRBJ2-1; 9 positions agree with TRBD2. V lost 5 bases to trimming and J lost 0 bases; unmatched junction nucleotides: 5. The CDR3 runs 16 residues. Germline lookup yields CDR1 SGHAT and CDR2 FQNNGV. CDR3 sequence (DNA): TGTGCCAGCAGCCATCCGGGACTAGCCTCCTACAATGAGCAGTTCTTC. Translating gives CASSHPGLASYNEQFF.

The genes are TRBV6-5 and TRBJ2-7; TRBD1 aligns across 9 bases. This CDR3 region has 13 residues. Looked up from germline, CDR1 is MNHEY and CDR2 is SVGAGI. V lost 8 bases to trimming and J lost 2 bases; unmatched junction nucleotides: 4. The DNA of the CDR3 is TGTGCCAGCCACGGGACAGGGACCTACGAGCAGTACTTC. Translating it yields CASHGTGTYEQYF.

This chain uses TRBV7-2 with TRBJ1-5; D call uncertain. The germline V gene encodes CDR1 SGHTA and CDR2 FQGNSA. CDR3 length: 14 residues. Trimming shortened V by 1 base and J by 1 base, and 5 bases separated the two germline ends. CDR3 sequence: CASSLVGSNQPQHF. The CDR3 DNA sequence: TGTGCCAGCAGCTTAGTTGGGAGCAATCAGCCCCAGCATTTT.

A remark on this clone: Other DNA sequences in this sample translate to the same CDR3. The V gene is TRBV5-1, the J gene TRBJ2-3, with D maybe TRBD2 (6 bases). CDR3 length equals 15 residues. Per germline, CDR1 SGHRS and CDR2 YFSETQ. V lost 0 bases and J lost 0, with 8 bases in between. CDR3 DNA sequence: TGCGCCAGCAGCTTGGAGCGGGCCAGCACAGATACGCAGTATTTT. This sequence encodes CASSLERASTDTQYF.

Worth noting for this clone: The junction departs from germline at one end; a sequencing error may be responsible. This sequence joins TRBV11-2 and TRBJ2-2, with a possible D match to TRBD2 (5 bases). CDR1 SGHAT and CDR2 FQNNGV come from the germline V gene. The CDR3 contains 15 residues. This CDR3 is CASSQDSGSPGELFF. CDR3 bases: TGCGCCAGCAGCCAAGACTCGGGAAGCCCCGGGGAGCTGTTTTTT.

The CDR3 sequence is CASSLDRYSNQPQHF. As DNA, the CDR3 is TGTGCCAGCAGCTTGGACAGATATAGCAATCAGCCCCAGCATTTT. V is TRBV5-8 and J is TRBJ1-5; D is uncertain. The CDR3 totals 15 residues. The germline V gene has CDR1 SGHTS and CDR2 YDEGEE. Trimming removed 0 bases at V and 0 bases at J, with 7 bases between.

The CDR3 reads CASSPPGQPQHF. CDR3 DNA: TGTGCCAGCTCACCACCTGGTCAGCCCCAGCATTTT. The chain has TRBV18 and TRBJ1-5; D call uncertain. V was cut by 0 bases and J by 6 bases, with 3 bases left in between. The germline V gene encodes CDR1 KGHSH and CDR2 LQKENI. This CDR3 has 12 amino acids.

This sequence joins TRBV2 and TRBJ2-7, with D possibly TRBD2 on 5 matching bases. The CDR3 extends over 14 amino acids. Germline CDR1 SNHLY, CDR2 FYNNEI. V was pared by 2 bases and J by 1 base, with 9 bases between. The CDR3 nucleotides are TGTGCCAGCAGTGAACCGGGATTGTCCTACGAGCAGTACTTC. This encodes CASSEPGLSYEQYF.

This sequence joins TRBV9 and TRBJ1-2; unclear D gene. Germline V gene lookup returns CDR1 SGDLS and CDR2 YYNGEE. V was trimmed by 4 bases and J by 4 bases, leaving 17 bases between them. This CDR3 contains 15 residues. CDR3 protein: CASSPVGGGSYGYTF. The CDR3 bases are TGTGCCAGCAGCCCCGTGGGAGGAGGGAGCTATGGCTACACCTTC.

The chain links TRBV9 to TRBJ2-4, with D tentatively TRBD1 or TRBD2 (5 bases each). Germline-derived CDR1 and CDR2 are SGDLS and YYNGEE. The CDR3 is 14 amino acids. Trimming took off 0 bases at V and 7 bases at J, with 11 bases between the two ends. The CDR3 protein is CASSVGGTGNIQYF. CDR3 DNA: TGTGCCAGCAGCGTAGGGGGGACGGGGAACATTCAGTACTTC.

The gene calls are TRBV7-9 and TRBJ1-1; D call uncertain. Germline-derived CDR1 and CDR2 are SEHNR and FQNEAQ (reference sequence). The V and J ends lost 0 bases and 3 bases respectively, with 5 bases between them. The CDR3 runs to 13 residues. Here the CDR3 DNA reads TGTGCCAGCAGCTTAGCGCAAGACACTGAAGCTTTCTTT. This translates into CASSLAQDTEAFF.